Listed here is a single T cell receptor (beta chain). The target of this receptor is not known. No base-level quality is on record; no much larger clone is a single base apart. Per the germline V gene, ENHRY is the CDR1 and SYGVKD is the CDR2. The CDR3 spans 15 residues, from the cysteine through the phenylalanine. Only the CDR3 portion is preserved as DNA: 45 bases, with reading frame beginning at the first base. Clipping removes 7 bases from V and 3 bases from J, with 7 as the unmatched junction base count. The data stem from a study of vaccination effects on CD4 cells after COVID-19 (dated by TCRdb to the early 2020s). In the study overall: Each participant got two doses of an mRNA SARS-CoV-2 vaccine, either BNT162b2 or mRNA-1273. SARS-CoV-2 spike-specific CD4+ TCR repertoires were compared before and after mRNA vaccination in COVID-19 convalescent patients and in infection-naive vaccine recipients. Altogether, 10 COVID-19 convalescent patients and several SARS-CoV-2-naive healthy vaccine recipients made up the full study. The Oncomine TCR Beta short-read assay on an Illumina iSeq 100 was used to sequence cultures from other donors in the study. General findings and caveats noted by the study authors: Clones induced by infection and clones induced by vaccination both contracted markedly at late timepoints after vaccination, which fits with T cell responses waning over time. The study was limited by a small number of convalescent patients, and early post-infection timepoints were lacking. Among healthy vaccine recipients, nearly all vaccine-induced clones were SARS-CoV-2 mono-reactive, and just 1 of 255 was cross-reactive with common cold coronaviruses.

The receptor library was made with the immunoSEQ multiplex PCR assay. DNA from the cultured and isolated CD4+ T cells underwent TCR beta CDR3 sequencing. In the authors' own workflow: The analysis removed non-productive TCR sequences, trimmed reads to the CDR3 region, and retained only CDR3s that were 7 or more amino acids long. Antigen-specific clonotypes were identified using the MANAFEST web app by comparison of expansion in peptide wells against reference cultures. To count as positive, a clone had to show expansion at FDR<0.05 compared with the reference and with all other wells, an odds ratio above 5, and a frequency above 0.1% in two replicate wells. Clonotypes significantly expanded in SARS-CoV-2 spike wells and in at least one common cold coronavirus spike condition were defined as cross-reactive. Using the stringdist R package, CDR3 similarity was measured by Levenshtein distance, and unrooted trees were constructed with ape in R 3.6.1. Imported from immuneACCESS, the table was reduced by TCRdb to in-frame sequences with V and J called. These copies leave out some clones; in studies compared against another copy, an unresolved V gene accounts for under half, and the cause of the remainder is not known. Clonal size and the V and J genes are those of that table, whereas D and trimming came from the DNA. The sample table lists 25,000 or so clones, roughly 73% of them with a count of one. Under 5.5% of the sample lies in the top ten.

The ViraFEST assay stimulated PBMC with viral peptide pools and then used TCR sequencing to identify antigen-specific CD4+ T cell clonotypes by expansion. After around 11 days of culture, CD4+ T cells were isolated with the EasySep CD4+ T cell isolation kit. Negative nucleocapsid antibody results before and after vaccination confirmed that the healthy vaccine recipients had no prior SARS-CoV-2 infection. Each well held around 2 million PBMC cultured in IMDM containing roughly 5% human AB serum, 8.5 to 10 IU/ml IL-2 and gentamicin, along with roughly 10 ug/ml peptides. On days 3 and 7, half of the culture medium was replaced with fresh IL-2-containing medium. Unless noted otherwise, every peptide stimulation condition was grown in triplicate wells. PBMC were separated from whole blood using Ficoll-Paque Plus gradient centrifugation and were then either cryopreserved at -140C or used fresh. The overlapping peptide pools covered the spike proteins of SARS-CoV-2 as well as those of the common cold coronaviruses HCoV-NL63, HCoV-OC43 and HCoV-229E. The QIAamp micro DNA kit was used to extract genomic DNA from the cultured CD4+ T cells.

The receptor was isolated from a human donor who received a COVID-19 vaccine. Source: CD4+ T cells from PBMCs cultured with SARS-CoV-2 spike peptides, taken before COVID-19 vaccination. The label giving this sample's cell subset or site can be read as: SARS-CoV-2 spike overlapping peptide pool stimulation. The receptor chain draws on TRBV10-3 and TRBJ1-1; TRBD1 matches 11 bases in the middle. The nucleotide sequence reads as follows: TGTGCCATCACGGACAGGGGGCAAGGGGACACTGAAGCTTTCTTT. It translates to CAITDRGQGDTEAFF.